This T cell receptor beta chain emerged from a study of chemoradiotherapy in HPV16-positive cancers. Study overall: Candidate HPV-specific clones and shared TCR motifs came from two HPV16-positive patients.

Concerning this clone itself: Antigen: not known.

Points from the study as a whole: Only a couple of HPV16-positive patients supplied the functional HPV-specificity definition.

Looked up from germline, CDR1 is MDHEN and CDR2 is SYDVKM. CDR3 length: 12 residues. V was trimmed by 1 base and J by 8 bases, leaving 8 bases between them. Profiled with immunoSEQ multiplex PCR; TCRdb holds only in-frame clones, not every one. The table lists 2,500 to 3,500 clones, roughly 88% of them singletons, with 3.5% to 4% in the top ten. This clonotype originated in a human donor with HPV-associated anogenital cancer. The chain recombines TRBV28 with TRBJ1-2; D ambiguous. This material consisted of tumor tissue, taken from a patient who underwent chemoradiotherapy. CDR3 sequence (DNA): TGTGCCAGCAGTTTATCCACCGTCGGCTACACCTTC. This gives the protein CASSLSTVGYTF.